A few counts support the clone carrying this TCR beta chain. RNA was extracted and reverse transcribed into cDNA as the sequencing template. The method was immunoSEQ multiplex PCR; TCRdb's version includes in-frame clones alone and lacks a portion of them. This table has 110,000 or so clones, 35% to 45% appearing once. These data are taken from a study of CD8+ T cells in alopecia areata. The CDR3 totals 13 residues. Trimming left V 9 bases short and J 5 bases short, with 14 bases between. Germline V lookup: CDR1 SNHLY, CDR2 FYNNEI. The material sequenced was CD4+ T cells sorted from blood. This TCR was recovered from a human donor with alopecia areata. The chain uses TRBV2 and TRBJ2-1, with D possibly TRBD2 on 6 matching bases. The CDR3 region is CASGLLAHNEQFF. The CDR3 bases are TGTGCCAGTGGACTACTAGCCCACAATGAGCAGTTCTTC.